The next 10 T cell receptor beta chains were all read from a single sample in a study of spatial heterogeneity in lung cancer. General study results and limits: Counts of expanded intratumoral alpha and beta TCRs tracked tumor mutation counts.

TCRdb analysed the 5' RACE reads with MiXCR anew, one entry per CDR3 protein. The table has about 9,300 distinct CDR3 sequences, roughly half seen once. Their target antigens are unknown. Sample time point: sample taken at primary tumor resection. The material was lung tumor tissue, obtained at surgery. Receptors originate from a female donor with early-stage non-small cell lung cancer.

About this clonotype itself: One junction end disagrees with the germline gene, perhaps due to a read error. Here the CDR3 reads CASRHIAGGPETQCF. In nucleotides, the CDR3 is TGTGCCAGCAGGCACATAGCGGGGGGGCCGGAGACCCAGTGCTTC. The chain uses TRBV3-1 and TRBJ2-5; TRBD2 agrees at 11 bases. The CDR3 runs to 15 residues. CDR1 is LGHDT, CDR2 YNNKEL, per germline (reference sequence).

The chain uses TRBV15 and TRBJ2-1; D not resolved. The CDR3 spans 12 residues. Trimming pared 1 base from V and 4 bases from J, leaving 2 bases between. Germline V CDR1 and CDR2: LNHNV, YYDKDF (reference sequence). As DNA, the CDR3 is TGTGCCACCAGCAGAGGATACAATGAGCAGTTCTTC. Protein sequence: CATSRGYNEQFF.

This chain joins TRBV3-1 and TRBJ1-6; maybe TRBD1 (6 bases). Trimming stripped 5 bases from V and 7 bases from J, with 12 bases between. The germline CDR1 and CDR2 sequences are LGHDT and YNNKEL (reference sequence). CDR3 length: 14 residues. In nucleotides, the CDR3 is TGTGCCAGCAGCAGGGGGGCCCAAAATTCACCCCTCCACTTT. This sequence encodes CASSRGAQNSPLHF.

The chain uses TRBV10-3 and TRBJ2-6; no definite D call. The CDR3 is 14 residues long. The V gene lost 7 bases and the J gene lost 1 base, with 8 bases spanning the gap. Germline CDR1 ENHRY, CDR2 SYGVKD. CDR3 DNA: TGTGCCATCAAACTGACTTCTGGGGCCAACGTCCTGACTTTC. It codes for CAIKLTSGANVLTF.

J is TRBJ1-1 and V is TRBV6-5; D gene uncertain. The CDR3 sequence is 13 residues long. The V gene's germline CDR1 is MNHEY and CDR2 SVGAGI. V was pared by 5 bases and J by 3 bases, with 10 bases between. The CDR3 nucleotides read TGTGCCAGCAGTACACAAAGGGACACTGAAGCTTTCTTT. Translated: CASSTQRDTEAFF.

The chain links TRBV29-1 to TRBJ2-5; no clear D. The germline V gene encodes CDR1 SQVTM and CDR2 ANQGSEA. V gave up 4 bases and J gave up 2 bases, with 5 bases separating them. The CDR3 covers 11 residues. This CDR3 is CSVAEQETQYF. In DNA form, the CDR3 reads TGCAGCGTTGCGGAACAAGAGACCCAGTACTTC.

The rearrangement links TRBV28 to TRBJ2-7; D tentatively reads TRBD1 or TRBD2 (5 bases each). CDR3 size: 14 residues. CDR1 MDHEN and CDR2 SYDVKM come from the germline V gene. Trimming left V 5 bases short and J 2 bases short, with 13 bases between. The CDR3 coding sequence is TGTGCCAGCAGTAACCGGGACGGAGCCTACGAGCAGTACTTC. Translating it yields CASSNRDGAYEQYF.

The CDR3 is CASSPHSDRWTEAFF. CDR3 coding DNA: TGTGCCAGCAGTCCACATTCGGACAGGTGGACTGAAGCTTTCTTT. The V and J genes are TRBV6-5 and TRBJ1-1, with 7 nucleotides matching TRBD1. The CDR3 has 15 residues. The germline gives CDR1 MNHEY, CDR2 SVGAGI. Trimming at V came to 5 bases and at J to 5 bases, leaving 11 bases not matched to a gene.

This rearrangement joins TRBV20-1 to TRBJ2-5; D uncertain. This CDR3 comprises 13 residues. Per the germline V gene, CDR1 is DFQATT and CDR2 is SNEGSKA (reference sequence). Trimming shortened V by 1 base and J by 5 bases, and 11 bases separated the two germline ends. CDR3 sequence: CSARADMLETQYF. CDR3 DNA sequence: TGCAGTGCTAGAGCCGACATGCTGGAGACCCAGTACTTC.

The chain employs TRBV5-1 and TRBJ1-4; the D is unclear. Germline CDR1 SGHRS, CDR2 YFSETQ. CDR3 length: 15 amino acids. The germline V and J ends were trimmed by 3 bases and 7 bases, with 16 bases remaining between them. CDR3 bases: TGCGCCAGCAGCTCCCACAGTGGGGAAGGTGAAAAACTGTTTTTT. Residues: CASSSHSGEGEKLFF.